The 32 T cell receptor beta chains presented below share a single source sample, sequenced in a study of cytomegalovirus exposure and HLA in healthy donors. Primers: 60 Vbeta forward and 13 Jbeta reverse. Using immunoSEQ multiplex PCR, the repertoire was profiled, and TCRdb retains in-frame clones only, with some absent. The sample lists some 170,000 clones, 81% occurring once. The material sequenced was PBMCs. The receptors shown here come from a woman between 18 and 29 years old in good health and CMV-seropositive.

The rearrangement joins TRBV6-6 to TRBJ2-7, with D possibly matching TRBD1 (5 bases). This CDR3 contains 14 residues. From germline, CDR1 is MNHNY and CDR2 SVGAGI (reference sequence). Trimming took 7 bases from V and 2 from J, leaving 15 bases between them. The CDR3 DNA follows: TGTGCCAGCACCTCTCGACAGAGGCCCTACGAGCAGTACTTC. It encodes CASTSRQRPYEQYF.

This chain joins TRBV4-1 and TRBJ2-7, with 9 positions matching TRBD1. Trimming removed 5 bases from V and 4 bases from J; junction bases left unmatched: 15. From germline, CDR1 is MGHRA and CDR2 YSYEKL. This CDR3 contains 17 residues. In nucleotides, the CDR3 is TGCGCCAGCAGCGCCGGGACAGGGCTAAGAGGGTCTTACGAGCAGTACTTC. Residues: CASSAGTGLRGSYEQYF.

The V gene is TRBV4-1, the J gene TRBJ1-5, with D maybe TRBD1 (5 bases). Looked up from germline, CDR1 is MGHRA and CDR2 is YSYEKL. Trimming removed 1 base at V and 5 bases at J, with 15 bases between. This CDR3 spans 16 amino acids. CDR3 protein: CASSQAVLTRDQPQHF. CDR3 DNA sequence: TGCGCCAGCAGCCAAGCTGTACTCACCAGGGATCAGCCCCAGCATTTT.

This chain connects TRBV4-3 to TRBJ2-3; 8 bases are shared with TRBD1. V shed 3 bases, J shed 2 bases, and the junction held 7 bases outside the gene matches. The CDR3 covers 16 residues. The germline gives CDR1 LGHNA, CDR2 YSLEER. The CDR3 region is CASSHYQGASTDTQYF. The CDR3 coding sequence is TGCGCCAGCAGCCACTATCAGGGGGCCTCCACAGATACGCAGTATTTT.

The chain links TRBV9 to TRBJ1-1; no firm D call. Germline assignment: CDR1 SGDLS and CDR2 YYNGEE. Trimming pared 2 bases from V and 4 bases from J, leaving 9 bases between. The CDR3 spans 13 residues. In DNA form, the CDR3 reads TGTGCCAGCAGCGTTGCTCCTACCACTGAAGCTTTCTTT. It encodes CASSVAPTTEAFF.

The rearrangement joins TRBV30 to TRBJ2-7, with D possibly matching TRBD1 (6 bases). This CDR3 contains 11 residues. Germline lookup yields CDR1 GTSNPN and CDR2 SVGIG (reference sequence). Trimming removed 3 bases at V and 5 bases at J, with 8 bases between. CDR3 sequence reads: CAWRDRDEQYF. The CDR3 DNA reads TGTGCCTGGAGGGACAGAGACGAGCAGTACTTC.

This clone has just one count. The chain carries TRBV19 and TRBJ2-1, with D possibly matching TRBD2 (6 bases). The germline CDR1 and CDR2 sequences are LNHDA and SQIVND (reference sequence). The germline V and J ends were trimmed by 3 bases and 8 bases, with 17 bases remaining between them. This CDR3 spans 15 amino acids. The CDR3 region has the DNA TGTGCCAGTAGTATGGGGACGGCTCCGGGAGATGAGCAGTTCTTC. Protein: CASSMGTAPGDEQFF. The full variable domain, rest sourced from reference TRBV19 and TRBJ2-1, is DGGITQSPKYLFRKEGQNVTLSCEQNLNHDAMYWYRQDPGQGLRLIYYSQIVNDFQKGDIAEGYSVSREKKESFPLTVTSAQKNPTAFYLCASSMGTAPGDEQFFGPGTRLTVL.

This chain links TRBV7-3 with TRBJ2-1; possible D gene TRBD2, 8 bases. CDR1 SGHTA and CDR2 FQGTGA come from the germline V gene. The CDR3 sequence is 17 residues long. Trimming shortened V by 2 bases and J by 7 bases, and 21 bases separated the two germline ends. CDR3: CASSLGLAGPRGNEQFF. The CDR3 bases are TGTGCCAGCAGCTTAGGTCTAGCGGGCCCCAGGGGGAATGAGCAGTTCTTC.

This clone turned up a few times. The chain uses TRBV19 and TRBJ2-2, with 9 bases lining up with TRBD1. Germline loops: CDR1 LNHDA, CDR2 SQIVND (reference sequence). V was pared by 7 bases and J by 3 bases, with 15 bases of the junction left unmatched. This CDR3 spans 18 amino acids. The CDR3 reads CASMVGLTGGADTGELFF. CDR3 nucleotides: TGTGCCAGTATGGTTGGGCTCACAGGGGGCGCCGACACCGGGGAGCTGTTTTTT.

The rearrangement links TRBV11-2 to TRBJ1-2; D is uncertain. CDR3 length equals 15 residues. The V gene lost 1 base and the J gene lost 0 bases, with 9 bases spanning the gap. CDR1 is SGHAT and CDR2 is FQNNGV in the germline V gene. CDR3 sequence reads: CASSLAQAANYGYTF. In DNA form, the CDR3 reads TGTGCCAGCAGCTTAGCTCAGGCAGCTAACTATGGCTACACCTTC.

The chain carries TRBV4-3 and TRBJ2-1; D unclear. CDR3 size: 13 residues. V shed 0 bases and J shed 3 bases, with 3 bases lying between them. The V gene's germline CDR1 is LGHNA and CDR2 YSLEER. The CDR3 spells CASSQDLYNEQFF. The CDR3 region has the DNA TGCGCCAGCAGCCAAGATCTCTACAATGAGCAGTTCTTC.

The chain joins TRBV28 to TRBJ1-3, with 7 bases lining up with TRBD1. The CDR3 extends over 14 amino acids. Per germline, CDR1 MDHEN and CDR2 SYDVKM. The V segment lost 3 bases and the J segment 6 bases; nucleotides outside the gene matches: 5. This CDR3 reads CASSFGTATNTIYF. The CDR3 coding sequence is TGTGCCAGCAGTTTCGGGACAGCTACAAACACCATATATTTT.

CDR3 protein: CASRPQAGAHEQYF. The DNA of the CDR3 is TGTGCCAGCAGGCCGCAGGCGGGGGCGCACGAGCAGTACTTC. V and J are TRBV27 and TRBJ2-7; maybe TRBD2 (7 bases). Germline V gives CDR1 MNHEY, CDR2 SMNVEV (reference sequence). Trimming shortened V by 6 bases and J by 5 bases, and 17 bases separated the two germline ends. There are 14 residues in the CDR3.

The chain couples TRBV15 to TRBJ2-1, with 10 bases identical to TRBD2. J was trimmed by 0 bases and V by 5 bases; bases with no gene match: 1. CDR3 length: 15 residues. Germline V gene data show CDR1 as LNHNV and CDR2 as YYDKDF (reference sequence). CDR3 coding DNA: TGTGCCACCAGCGCTAGCGGGGGCTCCTACAATGAGCAGTTCTTC. It yields the protein CATSASGGSYNEQFF.

This clone was picked up one time. The gene calls are TRBV15 and TRBJ1-5, with D tentatively TRBD1 (5 bases). Germline CDR1 is LNHNV and CDR2 is YYDKDF (reference sequence). V was trimmed by 0 bases and J by 2 bases, leaving 14 bases between them. CDR3 length: 17 amino acids. CDR3: CATSRDRGEEGNQPQHF. CDR3 DNA sequence: TGTGCCACCAGCAGAGACCGGGGGGAGGAAGGCAATCAGCCCCAGCATTTT.

The chain uses TRBV7-9 and TRBJ1-1, with TRBD1 matching over 7 bases. The V gene end was trimmed by 4 bases and the J gene end by 4 bases; junction bases not matched to a gene: 9. In germline, CDR1 is SEHNR, CDR2 FQNEAQ (reference sequence). The CDR3 has 15 residues. CDR3 sequence: CASSSETGEGTEAFF. The CDR3 nucleotides read TGTGCCAGCAGCTCAGAAACAGGGGAAGGCACTGAAGCTTTCTTT. Together with reference TRBV7-9 and TRBJ1-1, the CDR3 gives the full variable domain: DTGVSQNPRHKITKRGQNVTFRCDPISEHNRLYWYRQTLGQGPEFLTYFQNEAQLEKSRLLSDRFSAERPKGSFSTLEIQRTEQGDSAMYLCASSSETGEGTEAFFGQGTRLTVV.

The V and J genes are TRBV11-2 and TRBJ1-1; D is unclear. The CDR3 is 12 amino acids. Germline V gives CDR1 SGHAT, CDR2 FQNNGV. V lost 3 bases, J lost 1 base, and 3 bases lay in between. CDR3 protein: CASSFGNTEAFF. Here the CDR3 DNA reads TGTGCCAGCAGCTTCGGGAACACTGAAGCTTTCTTT.

The CDR3 bases are TGTGCCAGTAGTCTACCTTCTAGCGGCCGCCGCACAGATACGCAGTATTTT. This translates into CASSLPSSGRRTDTQYF. The chain uses TRBV19 and TRBJ2-3; 7 bases align to TRBD2. V lost 5 bases, J lost 1 base, and 12 bases stayed unmatched. Per the germline V gene, CDR1 is LNHDA and CDR2 is SQIVND (reference sequence). CDR3 length: 17 residues.

The chain is built from TRBV5-6 and TRBJ1-5; D uncertain. This CDR3 has 13 residues. The V end lost 4 bases, the J end lost 0 bases, and 5 bases lay between the germline ends. CDR1 is SGHDT, CDR2 YYEEEE, per germline. CDR3 sequence (DNA): TGTGCCAGCAGCCCAGGTAGCAATCAGCCCCAGCATTTT. This codes for CASSPGSNQPQHF. Combining the CDR3 with reference TRBV5-6 and TRBJ1-5 gives the whole variable domain DAGVTQSPTHLIKTRGQQVTLRCSPKSGHDTVSWYQQALGQGPQFIFQYYEEEERQRGNFPDRFSGHQFPNYSSELNVNALLLGDSALYLCASSPGSNQPQHFGDGTRLSIL.

V gene TRBV11-3 combines with J gene TRBJ2-7; 9 bases are a match to TRBD1. Germline lookup yields CDR1 SGHNT and CDR2 YENEEA. CDR3 length: 13 residues. J gave up 6 bases and V 2 bases, and 2 bases lay outside the gene matches. The CDR3 sequence is CASSLTTGGEQYF. In nucleotides, the CDR3 is TGTGCCAGCAGCTTAACGACAGGGGGCGAGCAGTACTTC.

The V and J genes are TRBV30 and TRBJ1-6, with D perhaps matching TRBD1 (5 bases). Trimming removed 3 bases from V and 8 bases from J, with 17 bases in between. In germline, CDR1 is GTSNPN, CDR2 SVGIG (reference sequence). The CDR3 totals 15 residues. DNA for the CDR3: TGTGCCTGGAGCACCCTGGGCGGGGGGGATTCACCCCTCCACTTT. Translation: CAWSTLGGGDSPLHF.

On this clone: This CDR3 is also generated by other DNA sequences in the sample. The chain links TRBV14 to TRBJ1-5, with D tentatively TRBD1 (5 bases). The CDR3 has 15 amino acids. The V end lost 1 base, the J end lost 2 bases, and 9 bases lay between the germline ends. Germline CDR1 SGHDN, CDR2 FVKESK. The CDR3 nucleotides are TGTGCCAGCAGCCAAGGCACGGGGGGCAATCAGCCCCAGCATTTT. This gives the protein CASSQGTGGNQPQHF.

This clone has a handful of counts. The chain employs TRBV28 and TRBJ1-6; D is uncertain. Germline-derived CDR1 and CDR2 are MDHEN and SYDVKM. Trimming removed 9 bases from V and 9 bases from J, with 12 bases in between. This CDR3 has 12 amino acids. The chain's CDR3 is CASTSHLSPLHF. The CDR3 DNA is TGTGCCAGTACTTCCCACCTTTCACCCCTCCACTTT.

This clone was detected only a few times. The chain recombines TRBV13 with TRBJ1-6; D perhaps matches TRBD1 (5 bases). The germline V gene has CDR1 PRHDT and CDR2 FYEKMQ (reference sequence). The CDR3 length is 16 residues. V was shortened by 4 bases and J by 4 bases, with 14 bases between the two germline ends. The chain's CDR3 is CASSSRDRKYNSPLHF. CDR3 nucleotides: TGTGCCAGCAGCTCCCGTGACAGAAAATATAATTCACCCCTCCACTTT.

The chain couples TRBV6-1 to TRBJ1-3, with a possible D match to TRBD1 (5 bases). Trimming removed 1 base at V and 2 bases at J, with 9 bases between. The CDR3 length is 15 residues. The germline V gene has CDR1 MNHNS and CDR2 SASEGT. The CDR3 DNA reads TGTGCCAGCAGTGAAGTGGTGACAGCTGGAAACACCATATATTTT. Protein sequence: CASSEVVTAGNTIYF.

The V and J genes are TRBV21-1 and TRBJ1-2. TRBV21-1 is annotated as a pseudogene. The CDR3 has 14 amino acids. Here the CDR3 reads CAHGGKENFGGYTF. In DNA, the CDR3 is TGTGCCCACGGGGGAAAAGAAAATTTTGGGGGCTACACCTTC.

V gene TRBV19 combines with J gene TRBJ2-2; 12 bases align to TRBD2. J lost 7 bases, V lost 7 bases, and 7 bases had no gene match. This CDR3 region has 15 residues. Looked up from germline, CDR1 is LNHDA and CDR2 is SQIVND (reference sequence). CDR3 sequence: CASTTLAGGVGELFF. The CDR3 DNA is TGTGCCAGTACTACTCTAGCGGGGGGGGTCGGGGAGCTGTTTTTT.

The V gene is TRBV5-4, the J gene TRBJ2-1; 10 nucleotides agree with TRBD2. The CDR3 extends over 17 amino acids. The germline V gene has CDR1 SGHNT and CDR2 YYREEE (reference sequence). V dropped 0 bases and J dropped 4; count of bases not matched to a gene: 7. In DNA, the CDR3 is TGTGCCAGCAGCTTGGCCGGAGCGGGGGGGAGGTACAATGAGCAGTTCTTC. Its protein product is CASSLAGAGGRYNEQFF.

This chain connects TRBV9 to TRBJ1-5, with D possibly being TRBD1 (6 bases). Germline V gives CDR1 SGDLS, CDR2 YYNGEE. The V end lost 3 bases, the J end lost 5 bases, and 12 bases lay between the germline ends. The CDR3 covers 14 residues. The CDR3 coding sequence is TGTGCCAGCAGCGGAAGACGGACAGATCAGCCCCAGCATTTT. Translated, it gives CASSGRRTDQPQHF. The whole variable domain, filled in from reference TRBV9 and TRBJ1-5, reads DSGVTQTPKHLITATGQRVTLRCSPRSGDLSVYWYQQSLDQGLQFLIQYYNGEERAKGNILERFSAQQFPDLHSELNLSSLELGDSALYFCASSGRRTDQPQHFGDGTRLSIL.

The V gene is TRBV2, the J gene TRBJ2-5, with a weak D call TRBD2 (5 bases). Germline V gene lookup returns CDR1 SNHLY and CDR2 FYNNEI. V lost 3 bases and J lost 5, with 16 bases in between. The CDR3 contains 15 residues. The CDR3 protein is CASSEEANSQETQYF. CDR3 coding DNA: TGTGCCAGCAGTGAGGAGGCTAACTCTCAGGAGACCCAGTACTTC. The full variable domain, with the rest looked up from reference TRBV2 and TRBJ2-5, is EPEVTQTPSHQVTQMGQEVILRCVPISNHLYFYWYRQILGQKVEFLVSFYNNEISEKSEIFDDQFSVERPDGSNFTLKIRSTKLEDSAMYFCASSEEANSQETQYFGPGTRLLVL.

In the case of this clone: A junction end diverges from the germline sequence, so it may reflect a read error. The gene calls are TRBV7-6 and TRBJ2-3; TRBD1 is a possible D gene (7 bases). Germline V lookup: CDR1 SGHVS, CDR2 FNYEAQ. This CDR3 is 17 amino acids long. The CDR3 protein is CVSSHWGDSRYTDTQYF. Here the CDR3 DNA reads TGTGTCAGCAGCCATTGGGGGGACAGCCGTTACACAGATACGCAGTATTTT.

The CDR3 region is CASSQFLSNQPQHF. The CDR3 DNA sequence: TGCGCCAGCAGCCAATTCCTTAGCAATCAGCCCCAGCATTTT. The rearrangement joins TRBV4-1 to TRBJ1-5; D is unclear. Trimming stripped 2 bases from V and 0 bases from J, with 5 bases between. CDR1 and CDR2 from the germline V gene are MGHRA and YSYEKL. The length of the CDR3 is 14 residues.